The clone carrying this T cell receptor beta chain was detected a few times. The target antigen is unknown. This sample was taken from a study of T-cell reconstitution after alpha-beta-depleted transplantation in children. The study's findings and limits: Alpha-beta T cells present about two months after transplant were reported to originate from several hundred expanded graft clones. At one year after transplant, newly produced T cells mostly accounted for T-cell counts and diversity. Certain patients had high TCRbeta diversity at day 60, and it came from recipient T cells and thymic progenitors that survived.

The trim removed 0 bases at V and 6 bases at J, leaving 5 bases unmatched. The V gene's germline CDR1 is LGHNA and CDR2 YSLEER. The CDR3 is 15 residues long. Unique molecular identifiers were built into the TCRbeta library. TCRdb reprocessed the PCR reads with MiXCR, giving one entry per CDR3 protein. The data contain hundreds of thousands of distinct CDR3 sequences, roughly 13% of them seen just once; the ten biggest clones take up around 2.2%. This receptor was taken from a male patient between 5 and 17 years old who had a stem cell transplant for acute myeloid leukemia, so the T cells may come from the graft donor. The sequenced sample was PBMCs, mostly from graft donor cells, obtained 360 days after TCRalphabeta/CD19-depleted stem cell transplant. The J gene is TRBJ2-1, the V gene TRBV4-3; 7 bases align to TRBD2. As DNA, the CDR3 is TGCGCCAGCAGCCAAGATCCCGGGAGGCTCAATGAGCAGTTCTTC. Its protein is CASSQDPGRLNEQFF.